This TCR beta chain was identified during a study of blood T cell repertoires in COVID-19. Overall study: Sample material is recorded as cDNA or gDNA derived from T cells, B-cell-depleted T cells, or PBMCs.

Assay used: immunoSEQ multiplex PCR; TCRdb lists only in-frame clones, some missing. This table has under 300,000 clones, about 87% appearing once. Germline assignment: CDR1 KGHSH and CDR2 LQKENI. V dropped 2 bases and J dropped 5; count of bases not matched to a gene: 5. The CDR3 contains 14 residues. Clinical history as reported by participants underpinned cohort assignment. Recovered participants had two consecutive negative NP/OP PCR tests, healthcare professional clearance, or symptom resolution. Specimen: PBMCs or T cells enriched from blood (not recorded which). The sequence was collected from a woman between 45 and 65 years old who had recovered from COVID-19. V gene TRBV18 combines with J gene TRBJ1-1, with 7 positions matching TRBD1. CDR3 in amino acids: CASSPGLRGTEAFF. The CDR3 nucleotides are TGTGCCAGCTCACCAGGGCTCAGGGGGACTGAAGCTTTCTTT.